The clone carrying this T cell receptor (beta chain) is a singleton in its sample. The data were taken from a study of beta chain features in type 1 diabetes. The CDR3 is 16 amino acids. V was pared by 2 bases and J by 4 bases, with 7 bases of the junction left unmatched. Germline V gene sequence: CDR1 MNHNY, CDR2 SVGAGI (reference sequence). cDNA synthesis used the whole RNA isolate, giving expressed TCRB sequences. Using immunoSEQ multiplex PCR, the repertoire was profiled, and TCRdb retains in-frame clones only, with some absent. This table holds about 220,000 clones, approximately 11% found once. The chain employs TRBV6-6 and TRBJ2-7; 11 nucleotides align to TRBD2. This TCR was recovered from a young man in good health. Sequenced input: central memory CD4+ T cells from blood. As DNA, the CDR3 is TGTGCCAGCAGTTACCCGTTCGGGACTAGCGGTTACGAGCAGTACTTC. It specifies CASSYPFGTSGYEQYF.